These T cell receptor beta chains were read from a single sample in a study of shared clonotypes between healthy human individuals. The assay was immunoSEQ multiplex PCR, and TCRdb's table has in-frame clones only and misses some. The data hold under 1,100,000 clones, with 75% to 85% observed a single time. Sequenced input: memory CD4+ T cells from PBMCs. Every receptor here comes from a man between 18 and 35 years old in good health. Some clones in this sample may be carry-over from other donors' samples. Both conserved end residues are part of each CDR3. Each record gives: J gene, V gene, clone size, D gene, CDR3 DNA, CDR3 protein. A D gene is named only where the DNA matches it firmly. Only some rows state a clone size, as once, few, many or a class for expanded clones.

j_gene: TRBJ2-3; v_gene: TRBV2; abundance: -; d_gene: -; CDR3nt: TGTGCCAGCAGTGAAGCGGGGGCCGGAAGCACAGATACGCAGTATTTT; CDR3aa: CASSEAGAGSTDTQYF
j_gene: TRBJ2-4; v_gene: TRBV6-5; abundance: few; d_gene: TRBD1; CDR3nt: TGTGCCAGCAGTTCCGGACAGGGTCTGGACATTCAGTACTTC; CDR3aa: CASSSGQGLDIQYF
j_gene: TRBJ1-3; v_gene: TRBV2; abundance: -; d_gene: TRBD1; CDR3nt: TGTGCCAGCAACGCCGGGACAGGTCTTAACACCATATATTTT; CDR3aa: CASNAGTGLNTIYF
j_gene: TRBJ2-7; v_gene: TRBV7-2; abundance: -; d_gene: TRBD1; CDR3nt: TGTGCCAGCAGCTTTTTACAGGGGCGAGGGGGAGAGCAGTACTTC; CDR3aa: CASSFLQGRGGEQYF
j_gene: TRBJ2-1; v_gene: TRBV4-3; abundance: -; d_gene: -; CDR3nt: TGCGCCAGCAGCCAAGATCACGAGACCTACAATGAGCAGTTCTTC; CDR3aa: CASSQDHETYNEQFF
j_gene: TRBJ2-1; v_gene: TRBV5-1; abundance: -; d_gene: -; CDR3nt: TGCGCCAGCAGTTCCCCGGAAGGGTACAATGAGCAGTTCTTC; CDR3aa: CASSSPEGYNEQFF
j_gene: TRBJ1-2; v_gene: TRBV4-1; abundance: -; d_gene: -; CDR3nt: TGCGCCAGCAGCCAACCGGGCCAGGGAGTCTATGGCTACACCTTC; CDR3aa: CASSQPGQGVYGYTF
j_gene: TRBJ2-5; v_gene: TRBV19; abundance: -; d_gene: -; CDR3nt: TGTGCCAGTAGTACACAGGGAGAGACCCAGTACTTC; CDR3aa: CASSTQGETQYF
j_gene: TRBJ2-7; v_gene: TRBV7-2; abundance: -; d_gene: -; CDR3nt: TGTGCCAGCAGCCGAAGGGGCGAGCAGTACTTC; CDR3aa: CASSRRGEQYF
j_gene: TRBJ2-7; v_gene: TRBV20-1; abundance: -; d_gene: -; CDR3nt: TGCAGTGCGCCTCTACGGGGCGAGCAGTACTTC; CDR3aa: CSAPLRGEQYF
j_gene: TRBJ2-1; v_gene: TRBV9; abundance: -; d_gene: -; CDR3nt: TGTGCCAGCAACCGTCAAGGGAGGCACAATGAGCAGTTCTTC; CDR3aa: CASNRQGRHNEQFF
j_gene: TRBJ1-6; v_gene: TRBV7-3; abundance: -; d_gene: -; CDR3nt: TGTGCCAGCAGCTCTACAGGGTCTGGCTCTTCACCCCTCCACTTT; CDR3aa: CASSSTGSGSSPLHF
j_gene: TRBJ2-7; v_gene: TRBV28; abundance: -; d_gene: -; CDR3nt: TGTGCCAGCAGTGTCCATGGTGGATACGAGCAGTACTTC; CDR3aa: CASSVHGGYEQYF
j_gene: TRBJ1-5; v_gene: TRBV5-8; abundance: -; d_gene: TRBD1; CDR3nt: TGTGCCAGCAGCCCCGACAGGGTTGGCCCCCAGCATTTT; CDR3aa: CASSPDRVGPQHF
j_gene: TRBJ2-7; v_gene: TRBV2; abundance: once; d_gene: -; CDR3nt: TGTGCCAGCAACCTCCCCCCCGGGATCGAGCAGTACTTC; CDR3aa: CASNLPPGIEQYF
j_gene: TRBJ2-7; v_gene: TRBV6-1; abundance: -; d_gene: -; CDR3nt: TGTGCCAGTCCCCGGGACGGAACCTACGAGCAGTACTTC; CDR3aa: CASPRDGTYEQYF
j_gene: TRBJ2-2; v_gene: TRBV7-9; abundance: -; d_gene: -; CDR3nt: TGTGCCAGCAGCCGGCAGGGAGGTGGCGGGGAGCTGTTTTTT; CDR3aa: CASSRQGGGGELFF
j_gene: TRBJ2-1; v_gene: TRBV6-1; abundance: -; d_gene: -; CDR3nt: TGTGCCAGCAGTTGGACTCCCGAAGGTTCTGAGCAGTTCTTC; CDR3aa: CASSWTPEGSEQFF
j_gene: TRBJ2-5; v_gene: TRBV29-1; abundance: few; d_gene: -; CDR3nt: TGCAGCGTTGGAAGAGGTGGGGACCAAGAGACCCAGTACTTC; CDR3aa: CSVGRGGDQETQYF
j_gene: TRBJ1-3; v_gene: TRBV28; abundance: -; d_gene: -; CDR3nt: TGTGCCAGCAGTTTTCTCCAGGCGGGCGGAAACACCATATATTTT; CDR3aa: CASSFLQAGGNTIYF
j_gene: TRBJ1-2; v_gene: TRBV5-1; abundance: many; d_gene: TRBD1; CDR3nt: TGCGCCAGCAGACCGGGACAGGCCTCCTATGGCTACACCTTC; CDR3aa: CASRPGQASYGYTF
j_gene: TRBJ2-1; v_gene: TRBV7-2; abundance: -; d_gene: TRBD2; CDR3nt: TGTGCCAGCAGCGTATGGACTAGCGGTTACAATGAGCAGTTCTTC; CDR3aa: CASSVWTSGYNEQFF
j_gene: TRBJ2-1; v_gene: TRBV28; abundance: -; d_gene: -; CDR3nt: TGTGCCAGCAGTTCCCCATTTCGGGCTGTCGATGAGCAGTTCTTC; CDR3aa: CASSSPFRAVDEQFF
j_gene: TRBJ2-5; v_gene: TRBV20-1; abundance: -; d_gene: -; CDR3nt: TGCAGCCTCCCGCCCCGAGAGACCCAGTACTTC; CDR3aa: CSLPPRETQYF
j_gene: TRBJ2-3; v_gene: TRBV7-3; abundance: -; d_gene: -; CDR3nt: TGTGCCAGCAGCTTAAGTCGGGAGATTCAAGATACGCAGTATTTT; CDR3aa: CASSLSREIQDTQYF
j_gene: TRBJ1-4; v_gene: TRBV5-1; abundance: -; d_gene: -; CDR3nt: TGCGCCAGCAGCATCGGGCCAGGGGTGAATGAAAAACTGTTTTTT; CDR3aa: CASSIGPGVNEKLFF
j_gene: TRBJ1-5; v_gene: TRBV7-8; abundance: -; d_gene: -; CDR3nt: TGTGCCAGCAGCTTAAGGGGTGGGCAGAAGATTTATAGCAATCAGCCCCAGCATTTT; CDR3aa: CASSLRGGQKIYSNQPQHF
j_gene: TRBJ2-1; v_gene: TRBV11-3; abundance: few; d_gene: -; CDR3nt: TGTGCCAGCAGCTTGGGGGACGGGAACTACAATGAGCAGTTCTTC; CDR3aa: CASSLGDGNYNEQFF
j_gene: TRBJ1-1; v_gene: TRBV6-6; abundance: -; d_gene: TRBD1; CDR3nt: TGTGCCAGCAGGCCTAGGGACAGCTACAACACTGAAGCTTTCTTT; CDR3aa: CASRPRDSYNTEAFF
j_gene: TRBJ2-6; v_gene: TRBV5-6; abundance: -; d_gene: -; CDR3nt: TGTGCCAGCAGGGCGAGCAGTGGGGCCAACGTCCTGACTTTC; CDR3aa: CASRASSGANVLTF
j_gene: TRBJ1-5; v_gene: TRBV9; abundance: -; d_gene: -; CDR3nt: TGTGCCAGCAGCCTGGATAGCAATCAGCCCCAGCATTTT; CDR3aa: CASSLDSNQPQHF
j_gene: TRBJ1-1; v_gene: TRBV27; abundance: -; d_gene: -; CDR3nt: TGTGCCAGCAGTTTACAGGGTTGGAACACTGAAGCTTTCTTT; CDR3aa: CASSLQGWNTEAFF
j_gene: TRBJ2-7; v_gene: TRBV28; abundance: many; d_gene: TRBD1; CDR3nt: TGTGCCAGCAGTTTACAAGGACAGGGAAACCCCTACGAGCAGTACTTC; CDR3aa: CASSLQGQGNPYEQYF
j_gene: TRBJ2-7; v_gene: TRBV30; abundance: -; d_gene: TRBD1; CDR3nt: TGTGCCTGGGGACAGGGGGTTTACGAGCAGTACTTC; CDR3aa: CAWGQGVYEQYF
j_gene: TRBJ2-7; v_gene: TRBV5-1; abundance: -; d_gene: TRBD2; CDR3nt: TGCGCCAGCAGCTTGGGACTAGCGGGAGGGCCGAGGGAGCAGTACTTC; CDR3aa: CASSLGLAGGPREQYF
j_gene: TRBJ2-4; v_gene: TRBV18; abundance: once; d_gene: TRBD2; CDR3nt: TGTGGCACGGCGGCTAGCGGGAGTGACATTCAGTACTTC; CDR3aa: CGTAASGSDIQYF
j_gene: TRBJ2-1; v_gene: TRBV10-3; abundance: -; d_gene: -; CDR3nt: TGTGCCATCAGACCCGGACAGGGGTTAACTAGCGGAGTCTACAATGAGCAGTTCTTC; CDR3aa: CAIRPGQGLTSGVYNEQFF
j_gene: TRBJ2-7; v_gene: TRBV2; abundance: -; d_gene: TRBD1; CDR3nt: TGTGCCAGCACAGGGGGCAGCGAGCAGTACTTC; CDR3aa: CASTGGSEQYF
j_gene: TRBJ2-3; v_gene: TRBV2; abundance: -; d_gene: -; CDR3nt: TGTGCCAGCAGTCAACGGCTAGCGCTTAGCACAGATACGCAGTATTTT; CDR3aa: CASSQRLALSTDTQYF
j_gene: TRBJ2-1; v_gene: TRBV30; abundance: -; d_gene: TRBD2; CDR3nt: TGTGCCTGGAGTCTAGCGGGAGGGACCAATGAGCAGTTCTTC; CDR3aa: CAWSLAGGTNEQFF
j_gene: TRBJ2-1; v_gene: TRBV4-2; abundance: -; d_gene: -; CDR3nt: TGTGCCAGCAGCCAAGCGAGCGGATCCTACAATGAGCAGTTCTTC; CDR3aa: CASSQASGSYNEQFF
j_gene: TRBJ1-1; v_gene: TRBV28; abundance: -; d_gene: -; CDR3nt: TGTGCCAGCAGTTTACTGAACGGGGGGTTGAACACTGAAGCTTTCTTT; CDR3aa: CASSLLNGGLNTEAFF
j_gene: TRBJ1-4; v_gene: TRBV5-1; abundance: few; d_gene: -; CDR3nt: TGCGCCAGCAGCGTACAGGCAACTAATGAAAAACTGTTTTTT; CDR3aa: CASSVQATNEKLFF